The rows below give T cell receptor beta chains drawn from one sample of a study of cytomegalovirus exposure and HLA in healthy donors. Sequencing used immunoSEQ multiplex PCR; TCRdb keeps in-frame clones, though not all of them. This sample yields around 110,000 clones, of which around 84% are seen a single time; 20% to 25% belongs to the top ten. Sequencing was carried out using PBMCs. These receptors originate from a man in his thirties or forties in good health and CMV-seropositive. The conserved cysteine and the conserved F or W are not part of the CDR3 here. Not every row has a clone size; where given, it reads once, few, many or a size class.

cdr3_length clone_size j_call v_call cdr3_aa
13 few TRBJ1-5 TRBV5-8 ASSLEGASNQPQH
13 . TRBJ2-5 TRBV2 ASSDMTRGEETQY
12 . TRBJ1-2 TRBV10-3 AISGQVSNYGYT
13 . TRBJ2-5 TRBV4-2 ASSRRGESQETQY
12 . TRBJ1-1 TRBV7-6 ASSLGWGQGKAF
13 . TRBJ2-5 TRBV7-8 ASSFEGARGETQY
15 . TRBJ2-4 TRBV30 AWSVQGPSWAKNIQY
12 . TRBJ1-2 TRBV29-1 SGGGLTGEYGYT
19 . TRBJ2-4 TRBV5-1 ASSFRPGQGAPEGGKNIQY
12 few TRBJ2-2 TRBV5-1 ASSPTGATGELF
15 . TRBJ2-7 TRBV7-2 ASSLFRPIQAVYEQY
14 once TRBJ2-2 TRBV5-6 ASSFLAGWGTGELF
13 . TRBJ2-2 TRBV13 ASSLATGLTGELF
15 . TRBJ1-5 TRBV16 ASSHLRSTGSGQPQH
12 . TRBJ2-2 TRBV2 ASSPPTGVGELF
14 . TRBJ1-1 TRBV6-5 ASSYSGGQGRTEAF
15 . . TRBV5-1 ASSPMVVGHSSHEQY
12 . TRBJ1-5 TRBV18 ASSPRDHNQPQH
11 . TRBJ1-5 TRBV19 ALEAGLYQPQH
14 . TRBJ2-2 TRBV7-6 ASSFYGQGRAGELF
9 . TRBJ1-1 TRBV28 ASITGVRAF
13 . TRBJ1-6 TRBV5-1 ASSLTLGGNSPLH
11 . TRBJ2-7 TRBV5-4 ASSMTGTSEQY
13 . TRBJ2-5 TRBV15 ATSQNRDRGETQY
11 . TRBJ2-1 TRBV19 ASSIGSVNEQF
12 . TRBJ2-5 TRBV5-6 ASSPFRLQETQY
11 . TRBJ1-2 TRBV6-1 ASSVQVGHGYT
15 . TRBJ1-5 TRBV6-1 ASSEEQGGDDNQPQH
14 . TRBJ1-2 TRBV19 ASSIEERKGGKGYT
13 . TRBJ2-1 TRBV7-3 ASSLVGGGYGEQF
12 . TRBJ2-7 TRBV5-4 ASRVSGGPYEQY
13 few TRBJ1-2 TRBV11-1 ASSPRLGGRYGYT
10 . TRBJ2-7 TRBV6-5 ASLPQVGEQY
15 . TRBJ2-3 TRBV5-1 ASSRANSGWSTDTQY
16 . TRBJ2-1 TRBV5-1 ASSLVLAGGISYNEQF
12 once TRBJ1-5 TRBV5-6 ASSLAGFDQPQH
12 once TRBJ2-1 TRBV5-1 ASSLAGAENEQF
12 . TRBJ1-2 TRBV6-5 ASRLDRATYGYT
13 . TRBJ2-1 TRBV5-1 ASSLGAGGYNEQF
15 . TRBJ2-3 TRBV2 ASSEVVYSISTDTQY
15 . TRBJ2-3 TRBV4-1 ASSQPRLAGGSDTQY
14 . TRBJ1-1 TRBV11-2 ASSLETGQWNTEAF
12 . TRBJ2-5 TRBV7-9 ASSFQLKSETQY
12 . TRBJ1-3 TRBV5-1 ASSLDREGNTIY